This T cell receptor beta chain emerged from a study of T cell responses to AZD1222 COVID-19 vaccine. This table comes from immunoSEQ multiplex PCR, and its TCRdb copy is limited to in-frame clones, with some not included. Among 120,000 to 150,000 clones listed, over 85% were seen once. CDR3 length: 18 amino acids. CDR1 and CDR2 (germline): SEHNR, FQNEAQ (reference sequence). Unmatched junction bases numbered 13, after V lost 5 bases and J lost 0 bases. The clonotype comes from an adult who received the AZD1222 COVID-19 vaccine. The material sequenced was peripheral blood, taken 28 days after the second AZD1222 dose. The chain recombines TRBV7-9 with TRBJ2-7; 10 nucleotides line up with TRBD1. CDR3 protein: CASSQRDRGYKGSYEQYF. As DNA, the CDR3 is TGTGCCAGCAGCCAACGGGACAGGGGCTATAAGGGCTCCTACGAGCAGTACTTC.